The 29 T cell receptor beta chains in this list originate from one sample, sequenced in a study of response to subunit inactivated influenza vaccine. TCRdb used MiXCR to reprocess the RT-PCR reads, holding one entry per CDR3 protein. The table shows 800,000 to 1,000,000 distinct CDR3 sequences, with 21% occurring only once. The sample was PBMCs from blood, taken less than 6 days after vaccination. These receptors originate from a middle-aged man who received an inactivated influenza vaccine.

This clonotype was seen more than once but under ten times. V and J are TRBV28 and TRBJ2-7; tentatively, D is TRBD2 (5 bases). The length of the CDR3 is 15 residues. Germline V gives CDR1 MDHEN, CDR2 SYDVKM. V lost 5 bases to trimming and J lost 0 bases, with 14 bases between them. This CDR3 is CASSTSGKSSYEQYF. In DNA form, the CDR3 reads TGTGCCAGCAGTACCAGCGGAAAAAGCTCCTACGAGCAGTACTTC.

The V gene is TRBV5-1, the J gene TRBJ2-5, with 9 bases aligning to TRBD2. CDR3 length equals 15 residues. The germline CDR1 and CDR2 sequences are SGHRS and YFSETQ. Losses at the gene ends were 1 base for V and 3 bases for J; bases not matched to a gene: 4. CDR3 sequence reads: CASSLLASGEETQYF. The CDR3 region has the DNA TGCGCCAGCAGCTTGCTAGCTAGCGGGGAAGAGACCCAGTACTTC. Based on the CDR3 plus reference TRBV5-1 and TRBJ2-5, the full variable domain is KAGVTQTPRYLIKTRGQQVTLSCSPISGHRSVSWYQQTPGQGLQFLFEYFSETQRNKGNFPGRFSGRQFSNSRSEMNVSTLELGDSALYLCASSLLASGEETQYFGPGTRLLVL.

V gene TRBV6-2 or TRBV6-3 combines with J gene TRBJ2-5; 14 positions agree with TRBD2. The V and J ends lost 5 bases and 4 bases, in that order; junction bases with no gene match: 18. This CDR3 spans 20 amino acids. Germline V CDR1 and CDR2: MNHEY, SVGEGT. Here the CDR3 DNA reads TGTGCCAGCAGTAATCCTAAAAGACTAGCGGGGGGGGGGCCAAGAGAGACCCAGTACTTC. It specifies CASSNPKRLAGGGPRETQYF.

The rearrangement joins TRBV15 to TRBJ2-3; D is uncertain. V lost 0 bases and J 0 bases, leaving 10 bases between the germline ends. Germline values: CDR1 LNHNV, CDR2 YYDKDF (reference sequence). The CDR3 length is 16 residues. The CDR3 sequence: CATSRDQALSTDTQYF. CDR3 DNA sequence: TGTGCCACCAGCAGAGATCAGGCCCTTAGCACAGATACGCAGTATTTT.

This clonotype was seen a handful of times. The V call is TRBV27, the J call TRBJ2-7; maybe TRBD1 (6 bases). CDR3 length: 16 amino acids. Trimming took 0 bases from V and 2 from J, leaving 14 bases between them. The germline V gene has CDR1 MNHEY and CDR2 SMNVEV (reference sequence). As DNA, the CDR3 is TGTGCCAGCAGTTTATCGGTTAGGGGGTCCGCCTACGAGCAGTACTTC. Amino acids: CASSLSVRGSAYEQYF.

The genes are TRBV5-1 and TRBJ2-7; 11 bases are shared with TRBD2. This CDR3 has 15 residues. Per germline, CDR1 SGHRS and CDR2 YFSETQ. J lost 6 bases, V lost 1 base, and 6 bases had no gene match. The DNA of the CDR3 is TGCGCCAGCAGCTTGCAACTAGCGGGGGTCGGCGAGCAGTACTTC. Its protein is CASSLQLAGVGEQYF.

The chain combines TRBV20-1 with TRBJ2-5, with TRBD2 matching 7 bases. The trim removed 3 bases at V and 5 bases at J, leaving 12 bases unmatched. This CDR3 region has 15 residues. Per the germline V gene, CDR1 is DFQATT and CDR2 is SNEGSKA (reference sequence). The CDR3 region is CSASSWREMGETQYF. The CDR3 region has the DNA TGCAGTGCTAGTTCCTGGCGGGAGATGGGGGAGACCCAGTACTTC.

This clonotype has more than one count but fewer than ten. V is TRBV20-1 and J is TRBJ1-5; D is undetermined. V was trimmed by 6 bases and J by 4 bases, leaving 13 bases between them. This CDR3 region has 13 residues. Germline CDR1 DFQATT, CDR2 SNEGSKA (reference sequence). The CDR3 DNA is TGCAGTGCCCTTTGGGGAGGGAATCAGCCCCAGCATTTT. Protein product: CSALWGGNQPQHF.

The chain is built from TRBV5-1 and TRBJ1-2; weak D call: TRBD1 (5 bases). Germline loops: CDR1 SGHRS, CDR2 YFSETQ. Trimming stripped 0 bases from V and 2 bases from J, with 11 bases between. The CDR3 contains 15 residues. The CDR3 protein is CASSLAAGLNYGYTF. As DNA, the CDR3 is TGCGCCAGCAGCTTGGCAGCAGGGCTGAACTATGGCTACACCTTC. The full variable domain, completed using reference TRBV5-1 and TRBJ1-2, is KAGVTQTPRYLIKTRGQQVTLSCSPISGHRSVSWYQQTPGQGLQFLFEYFSETQRNKGNFPGRFSGRQFSNSRSEMNVSTLELGDSALYLCASSLAAGLNYGYTFGSGTRLTVV.

The sample holds many counts of this clonotype. The V call is TRBV12-3 or TRBV12-4, the J call TRBJ2-2; tentative D call: TRBD2 (5 bases). The CDR3 length is 16 residues. With 5 bases removed from V and 2 bases from J, the gap between germline ends came to 15 bases. The CDR3 here is CASSIAGDQNTGELFF. The CDR3 region has the DNA TGTGCCAGCAGTATTGCCGGGGATCAAAACACCGGGGAGCTGTTTTTT.

This rearrangement joins TRBV20-1 to TRBJ2-3; 10 bases are shared with TRBD2. In germline, CDR1 is DFQATT, CDR2 SNEGSKA (reference sequence). CDR3 length: 14 residues. V lost 6 bases, J lost 14 bases, and 17 bases stayed unmatched. The CDR3 region is CSAPPSGSTQYRYF. The DNA of the CDR3 is TGCAGTGCCCCCCCTAGCGGGAGTACCCAATACCGGTATTTT.

The chain has TRBV4-3 and TRBJ2-3; TRBD2 matches at 7 bases. Germline V CDR1 and CDR2: LGHNA, YSLEER. Germline trimming cut 0 bases from V and 2 bases from J; bases unmatched to any gene: 5. The CDR3 is 16 residues long. DNA for the CDR3: TGCGCCAGCAGCCAAGATCGGGGGACTACCACAGATACGCAGTATTTT. It specifies CASSQDRGTTTDTQYF.

This clonotype was seen a few times. The chain uses TRBV5-1 and TRBJ2-1, with D tentatively TRBD1 or TRBD2 (5 bases each). The CDR3 has 17 residues. Trimming removed 3 bases from V and 7 bases from J, with 23 bases in between. The germline gives CDR1 SGHRS, CDR2 YFSETQ. CDR3 in amino acids: CASSSLGPGTERNEQFF. Here the CDR3 DNA reads TGCGCCAGCAGCTCGCTAGGTCCCGGGACGGAGCGTAATGAGCAGTTCTTC. The full variable domain, its missing parts supplied by reference TRBV5-1 and TRBJ2-1, is KAGVTQTPRYLIKTRGQQVTLSCSPISGHRSVSWYQQTPGQGLQFLFEYFSETQRNKGNFPGRFSGRQFSNSRSEMNVSTLELGDSALYLCASSSLGPGTERNEQFFGPGTRLTVL.

The rearrangement joins TRBV4-2 to TRBJ2-1; perhaps TRBD1 as D (7 bases). V was pared by 1 base and J by 4 bases, with 17 bases between. In germline, CDR1 is LGHNA, CDR2 YNFKEQ. The CDR3 covers 17 residues. The DNA for the CDR3 is TGTGCCAGCAGCCAAGGCTTCAGGGGGGCGACGTACAATGAGCAGTTCTTC. Amino acids: CASSQGFRGATYNEQFF.

The chain joins TRBV7-6 to TRBJ2-2; D tentatively reads TRBD1 or TRBD2 (6 bases each). CDR1 SGHVS and CDR2 FNYEAQ come from the germline V gene. There are 16 residues in the CDR3. V was pared by 5 bases and J by 2 bases, with 15 bases between. The CDR3 sequence is CASSGSRGENTGELFF. The DNA for the CDR3 is TGTGCCAGCAGCGGGTCTAGGGGGGAAAACACCGGGGAGCTGTTTTTT.

J is TRBJ2-5 and V is TRBV7-2, with no clear D. Germline-derived CDR1 and CDR2 are SGHTA and FQGNSA. The CDR3 length is 14 residues. The germline V and J ends were trimmed by 5 bases and 1 base, with 11 bases remaining between them. CDR3 sequence: CASSRKGFQETQYF. CDR3 nucleotides: TGTGCCAGCAGCAGAAAAGGGTTCCAAGAGACCCAGTACTTC.

This rearrangement joins TRBV4-1 to TRBJ2-7, with D perhaps given as TRBD1 or TRBD2 (5 bases each). This CDR3 is built from 17 residues. The germline CDR1 and CDR2 sequences are MGHRA and YSYEKL. V was pared by 1 base and J by 4 bases, with 20 bases between. Here the CDR3 DNA reads TGCGCCAGCAGCCAAGGGACACCGGGACCGTTAGGTTACGAGCAGTACTTC. This sequence encodes CASSQGTPGPLGYEQYF.

V is TRBV9 and J is TRBJ2-1; no reliable D call. Per germline, CDR1 SGDLS and CDR2 YYNGEE. CDR3 size: 13 residues. The ends were cut back, 0 bases at V and 7 bases at J, with 8 bases in the middle. The CDR3 reads CASSVDARNEQFF. CDR3 nucleotide sequence: TGTGCCAGCAGCGTAGACGCCAGGAATGAGCAGTTCTTC. The whole variable domain, filled in from reference TRBV9 and TRBJ2-1, reads DSGVTQTPKHLITATGQRVTLRCSPRSGDLSVYWYQQSLDQGLQFLIQYYNGEERAKGNILERFSAQQFPDLHSELNLSSLELGDSALYFCASSVDARNEQFFGPGTRLTVL.

This clonotype was seen more than once but under ten times. This rearrangement joins TRBV4-3 to TRBJ2-3; TRBD1 agrees at 8 bases. Germline trimming cut 4 bases from V and 4 bases from J; bases unmatched to any gene: 7. There are 15 residues in the CDR3. Germline CDR1 and CDR2: LGHNA and YSLEER. This CDR3 is CASSPEGQAADTQYF. In DNA, the CDR3 is TGCGCCAGCAGCCCGGAGGGACAGGCAGCAGATACGCAGTATTTT.

The table lists this clonotype with a few counts. The V gene is TRBV7-4, the J gene TRBJ1-6; D might be TRBD1 (5 bases). The CDR3 runs 18 residues. V lost 2 bases to trimming and J lost 8 bases, with 22 bases between them. CDR1 SGHVT and CDR2 SQSDAQ come from the germline V gene. The CDR3 DNA sequence: TGTGCCAGCAGCTTATCCGGGACGAAGTCTCCCGTCGATTCACCCCTCCACTTT. This codes for CASSLSGTKSPVDSPLHF.

V usage is TRBV5-1 and J usage is TRBJ2-3, with 7 bases lining up with TRBD1. The germline V gene encodes CDR1 SGHRS and CDR2 YFSETQ. Trimming took 4 bases from V and 2 from J; bases not matched to a gene: 7. CDR3 length: 15 residues. The CDR3 DNA is TGCGCCAGCAGCCAGGGACAGAGTGCCACAGATACGCAGTATTTT. Its protein is CASSQGQSATDTQYF.

CDR3 DNA: TGTGCCAGCAGCTCCGGACAGTACTTCACAGATACGCAGTATTTT. Encoded protein: CASSSGQYFTDTQYF. This chain links TRBV7-9 with TRBJ2-3; D perhaps matches TRBD1 (6 bases). The CDR3 extends over 15 amino acids. The germline V gene encodes CDR1 SEHNR and CDR2 FQNEAQ (reference sequence). Trimming removed 4 bases at V and 2 bases at J, with 13 bases between. Filled out from reference TRBV7-9 and TRBJ2-3, the complete variable domain reads DTGVSQNPRHKITKRGQNVTFRCDPISEHNRLYWYRQTLGQGPEFLTYFQNEAQLEKSRLLSDRFSAERPKGSFSTLEIQRTEQGDSAMYLCASSSGQYFTDTQYFGPGTRLTVL.

This clonotype was counted ten times or more. V and J are TRBV25-1 and TRBJ2-7, with D possibly being TRBD1 (6 bases). Germline assignment: CDR1 MGHDK and CDR2 SYGVNS. V gave up 8 bases and J gave up 9 bases, with 14 bases separating them. There are 11 residues in the CDR3. Here the CDR3 reads CASRTAKLQYF. Here the CDR3 DNA reads TGTGCCAGCCGGACAGCCAAGTTGCAGTACTTC.

To note about this clonotype: At one end, the junction sequence differs from germline, possibly due to a read error. This sequence joins TRBV12-3 or TRBV12-4 and TRBJ1-6, with D possibly matching TRBD1 (5 bases). The length of the CDR3 is 17 residues. CDR3 in amino acids: CASRRALGPISSSSLHF. Here the CDR3 DNA reads TGTGCCAGCAGGCGAGCGTTGGGACCCATTTCTAGTTCATCCCTCCACTTT.

This chain uses TRBV7-2 with TRBJ2-3, with D perhaps TRBD2 (5 bases). CDR1 and CDR2 from the germline V gene are SGHTA and FQGNSA. This CDR3 has 14 residues. V lost 3 bases and J 1 base, leaving 8 bases between the germline ends. This chain's CDR3 is CASSFGLGTDTQYF. CDR3 nucleotides: TGTGCCAGCAGCTTTGGACTGGGCACAGATACGCAGTATTTT.

The chain carries TRBV5-1 and TRBJ1-3, with 10 bases that match TRBD1. With 7 bases clipped from V and 7 bases from J, the junction kept 5 bases outside the gene matches. Germline V lookup: CDR1 SGHRS, CDR2 YFSETQ. The CDR3 has 13 residues. CDR3 residues: CASGDRGLNTIYF. CDR3 nucleotide sequence: TGCGCCAGCGGTGACAGGGGGCTTAACACCATATATTTT. The full variable domain, completed using reference TRBV5-1 and TRBJ1-3, is KAGVTQTPRYLIKTRGQQVTLSCSPISGHRSVSWYQQTPGQGLQFLFEYFSETQRNKGNFPGRFSGRQFSNSRSEMNVSTLELGDSALYLCASGDRGLNTIYFGEGSWLTVV.

This chain uses TRBV4-2 with TRBJ2-7; D is ambiguous. This CDR3 is 15 amino acids long. V lost 1 base and J lost 3, with 13 bases in between. Germline V gives CDR1 LGHNA, CDR2 YNFKEQ. The CDR3 DNA is TGTGCCAGCAGCCAAGGAAAGGGAATTGGCTACGAGCAGTACTTC. Its translation is CASSQGKGIGYEQYF.

The V call is TRBV7-9, the J call TRBJ1-1, with a weak D call TRBD1 (6 bases). The CDR3 runs to 14 residues. V gave up 4 bases and J gave up 7 bases, with 16 bases separating them. Germline V gene data show CDR1 as SEHNR and CDR2 as FQNEAQ (reference sequence). In DNA form, the CDR3 reads TGTGCCAGCAGCTCCTTGACCCCGGACAGTGAAGCTTTCTTT. It translates to CASSSLTPDSEAFF.

The chain uses TRBV28 and TRBJ2-3; the D is unclear. Germline V lookup: CDR1 MDHEN, CDR2 SYDVKM. Trimming shortened V by 3 bases and J by 4 bases, and 14 bases separated the two germline ends. This CDR3 contains 15 residues. The CDR3 sequence: CASSLFPPLADTQYF. DNA of the CDR3: TGTGCCAGCAGTTTGTTCCCACCTCTGGCAGATACGCAGTATTTT.